The clone carrying this T cell receptor beta chain is medium-sized (0.01 to 0.1%). The CDR3 length is 12 residues. CDR1 DFQATT and CDR2 SNEGSKA come from the germline V gene (reference sequence). V lost 2 bases and J lost 6, with 9 bases in between. TCRdb reprocessed the 5' RACE reads via MiXCR and lists one record per CDR3 protein. The sample holds roughly 8,200 distinct CDR3 sequences; 6.5% to 8% are singletons and the top ten take approximately 30%. Time point in this sample: sample taken at primary tumor resection. Tumor, nontumor lung or frozen PBMC supplied whole RNA that was sequenced unsorted. There were 70 to 80 donors, all of them untreated patients with early-stage non-small cell lung cancer. These data originate in a study of spatial heterogeneity in lung cancer.

This rearrangement joins TRBV20-1 to TRBJ2-3; D gene ambiguous. The sample consisted of PBMCs, taken at surgery. This TCR was sampled from a female donor with early-stage non-small cell lung cancer. CDR3 nucleotide sequence: TGCAGTGCTAGACTAAATTGGGATACGCAGTATTTT. Its translation is CSARLNWDTQYF.